Below, one TCR beta chain is given with its context. Its antigen is unidentified. This sample is drawn from a study of OX40 agonist ivuxolimab in advanced cancers. On the study more broadly: The study treated patients with ivuxolimab, an agonistic anti-OX40 (CD134) antibody. General study findings and limits: Among the least clonally expanded were partial responders at 0.1-3.0 mg/kg.

Data came from immunoSEQ multiplex PCR; TCRdb stores just in-frame clones and leaves some out. The data contain about 47,000 clones, around four fifths of them singletons. From germline, CDR1 is PRHDT and CDR2 FYEKMQ (reference sequence). This CDR3 comprises 11 residues. This receptor was identified in an adult with an advanced solid tumor such as melanoma, head and neck, liver or kidney cancer. V usage is TRBV13 and J usage is TRBJ2-7, with a possible D match to TRBD2 (6 bases). The sample consisted of CD4+ or CD8+ T cells sorted from blood, taken in a trial of the OX40 agonist ivuxolimab. Here the CDR3 reads CASRGGDSYQV. CDR3 coding DNA: TGTGCCAGCAGGGGGGGTGACTCCTATCAGGTC.